These T cell receptor beta chains were read from a single sample in a study of blood T cell repertoires in COVID-19. Clones were sequenced by immunoSEQ multiplex PCR, and TCRdb holds only the in-frame ones, with some missing. The table has about 170,000 clones, about 80% seen once. The specimen sequenced was PBMCs or T cells enriched from blood (not recorded which). The receptor source for this set is a woman in her 70s in a cohort exposed to, infected with or recovered from COVID-19 (not recorded which). Both conserved end residues are part of each CDR3. The D gene is left open where the match is weak. The listing skips clone size in some rows; elsewhere it reads once, few, many or a size class.

d_call: .; clone_size: .; v_call: TRBV5-1; j_call: TRBJ2-7; cdr3_aa: CASSGGNYEQYF; cdr3_nt: TGCGCCAGCAGCGGCGGGAACTACGAGCAGTACTTC
d_call: .; clone_size: .; v_call: TRBV19; j_call: TRBJ1-5; cdr3_aa: CASSIGVGYQPQHF; cdr3_nt: TGTGCCAGTAGTATCGGAGTTGGGTATCAGCCCCAGCATTTT
d_call: TRBD1; clone_size: once; v_call: TRBV12-5; j_call: TRBJ1-1; cdr3_aa: CASGLGQGAGTEAFF; cdr3_nt: TGTGCTAGTGGTTTGGGACAGGGGGCTGGGACTGAAGCTTTCTTT
d_call: TRBD2; clone_size: .; v_call: TRBV6-1; j_call: TRBJ2-1; cdr3_aa: CASSDRLAGGGLF; cdr3_nt: TGTGCCAGCAGTGACCGACTAGCGGGCGGGGGGCTCTTC
d_call: TRBD1; clone_size: .; v_call: TRBV7-8; j_call: TRBJ1-2; cdr3_aa: CASSFPWDRGGGYTF; cdr3_nt: TGTGCCAGCAGCTTCCCCTGGGACAGGGGTGGTGGCTACACCTTC
d_call: .; clone_size: .; v_call: TRBV5-1; j_call: TRBJ1-2; cdr3_aa: CASSSGTTNYGYTF; cdr3_nt: TGCGCCAGCAGCTCCGGGACAACAAACTATGGCTACACCTTC
d_call: .; clone_size: .; v_call: TRBV5-1; j_call: TRBJ1-2; cdr3_aa: CASSPDGGFHGYTF; cdr3_nt: TGCGCCAGCAGCCCAGATGGCGGCTTCCATGGCTACACCTTC
d_call: TRBD1; clone_size: .; v_call: TRBV11-2; j_call: TRBJ1-3; cdr3_aa: CASSLGQGASGNTIYF; cdr3_nt: TGTGCCAGCAGCCTGGGACAGGGAGCGTCTGGAAACACCATATATTTT
d_call: TRBD2; clone_size: once; v_call: TRBV9; j_call: TRBJ2-2; cdr3_aa: CASSPSGMLVGELFF; cdr3_nt: TGTGCCAGCTCTCCTAGCGGAATGCTCGTAGGGGAGCTGTTTTTT
d_call: TRBD1; clone_size: .; v_call: TRBV2; j_call: TRBJ2-5; cdr3_aa: CASRVQGQETQYF; cdr3_nt: TGTGCCAGCAGGGTACAGGGGCAAGAGACCCAGTACTTC
d_call: TRBD2; clone_size: .; v_call: TRBV11-2; j_call: TRBJ2-5; cdr3_aa: CASSSTTSFETQYF; cdr3_nt: TGTGCCAGCAGCTCGACGACTAGCTTTGAGACCCAGTACTTC
d_call: .; clone_size: .; v_call: TRBV4-1; j_call: TRBJ2-7; cdr3_aa: CASSLIQGPYEQYF; cdr3_nt: TGCGCCAGCAGCCTCATCCAGGGCCCCTACGAGCAGTACTTC
d_call: .; clone_size: .; v_call: TRBV5-5; j_call: TRBJ1-5; cdr3_aa: CASSLEAANQPQHF; cdr3_nt: TGTGCCAGCAGCTTGGAGGCGGCGAATCAGCCCCAGCATTTT
d_call: .; clone_size: .; v_call: TRBV7-9; j_call: TRBJ1-3; cdr3_aa: CASSGGSAAGNTIYF; cdr3_nt: TGTGCCAGCAGCGGGGGGTCGGCAGCTGGAAACACCATATATTTT
d_call: .; clone_size: once; v_call: TRBV29-1; j_call: TRBJ2-1; cdr3_aa: CSAHNGGKGTFEQFF; cdr3_nt: TGCAGCGCCCACAACGGGGGAAAAGGCACCTTTGAGCAGTTCTTC
d_call: .; clone_size: .; v_call: TRBV20-1; j_call: TRBJ1-6; cdr3_aa: CSAGGNSPLHF; cdr3_nt: TGCAGTGCAGGAGGAAATTCACCCCTCCACTTT
d_call: TRBD2; clone_size: .; v_call: TRBV9; j_call: TRBJ2-3; cdr3_aa: CASSVGASGYTDTQYF; cdr3_nt: TGTGCCAGCAGCGTAGGGGCTAGCGGGTACACAGATACGCAGTATTTT
d_call: .; clone_size: few; v_call: TRBV23-1; j_call: TRBJ2-2; cdr3_aa: CASSQSVTRWGEKHTGELFF; cdr3_nt: TGCGCCAGCAGTCAATCGGTTACACGGTGGGGGGAGAAACACACCGGGGAGCTGTTTTTT
d_call: .; clone_size: .; v_call: TRBV20-1; j_call: TRBJ2-2; cdr3_aa: CSARGHGELFF; cdr3_nt: TGCAGTGCTAGGGGGCACGGGGAGCTGTTTTTT
d_call: TRBD2; clone_size: .; v_call: TRBV7-3; j_call: TRBJ2-5; cdr3_aa: CASSSAGGYQETQYF; cdr3_nt: TGTGCCAGCAGCTCAGCCGGGGGGTACCAAGAGACCCAGTACTTC
d_call: .; clone_size: .; v_call: TRBV2; j_call: TRBJ2-3; cdr3_aa: CASSGGRDTQYF; cdr3_nt: TGTGCCAGCAGTGGCGGTAGAGATACGCAGTATTTT
d_call: .; clone_size: .; v_call: TRBV30; j_call: TRBJ2-3; cdr3_aa: CAWARKPAGNTPDTQYF; cdr3_nt: TGTGCCTGGGCTCGAAAACCGGCGGGGAACACCCCAGATACGCAGTATTTT
d_call: .; clone_size: few; v_call: TRBV11-1; j_call: TRBJ2-7; cdr3_aa: CASSLGRGGAAAYF; cdr3_nt: TGTGCCAGCAGCTTAGGGCGCGGTGGGGCGGCCGCCTACTTC
d_call: .; clone_size: .; v_call: TRBV5-1; j_call: TRBJ2-4; cdr3_aa: CASSVTAPSSIQYF; cdr3_nt: TGCGCCAGCAGCGTGACAGCACCCAGTAGCATTCAGTACTTC
d_call: .; clone_size: .; v_call: TRBV12-3/TRBV12-4; j_call: TRBJ1-6; cdr3_aa: CASSLIDSSPLHF; cdr3_nt: TGTGCCAGCAGTTTAATTGATAGTTCACCCCTCCACTTT
d_call: .; clone_size: once; v_call: TRBV19; j_call: TRBJ1-5; cdr3_aa: CASSIPGGRAHQPQHF; cdr3_nt: TGTGCCAGTAGTATACCCGGCGGCAGGGCGCATCAGCCCCAGCATTTT
d_call: TRBD1; clone_size: .; v_call: TRBV11-3; j_call: TRBJ2-7; cdr3_aa: CASSPGTGGYEQYF; cdr3_nt: TGTGCCAGCAGCCCCGGGACAGGGGGTTACGAGCAGTACTTC